The rows below give T cell receptor beta chains drawn from one sample of a study of cytomegalovirus exposure and HLA in healthy donors. Only in-frame clones appear in the TCRdb table, and some are missing; sequencing was by immunoSEQ multiplex PCR. Of some 350,000 clones in the sample, around 90% were seen once. Material: PBMCs. Receptors were obtained from a young woman in good health and CMV-seropositive. CDR3s include the opening cysteine and the closing phenylalanine or tryptophan. The D gene is left open where the match is weak. Only part of the rows carry a size: once, few, many, or a class if the clone is expanded.

V	size	D	J	DNA	CDR3
TRBV28	.	TRBD2	TRBJ2-7	TGTGCCAGCAGTTCCGGGACTAGCGTTTCCTACGAGCAGTACTTC	CASSSGTSVSYEQYF
TRBV7-9	.	.	TRBJ1-1	TGTGCCAGCAGCTTAGGACAGGAAGCTTTCTTT	CASSLGQEAFF
TRBV27	.	.	TRBJ2-5	TGTGCCAGCAGTTTAGAGGGTGCGGGGGCACGGGAGACCCAGTACTTC	CASSLEGAGARETQYF
TRBV5-6	.	TRBD2	TRBJ2-1	TGTGCCAGCAGCTCCTATACAGCGGGGGTGAGGAATGAGCAGTTCTTC	CASSSYTAGVRNEQFF
TRBV28	few	.	TRBJ1-5	TGTGCCAGCAGGGTCCTGGACCAGCCCCAGCATTTT	CASRVLDQPQHF
TRBV6-5	.	.	TRBJ2-2	TGTGCCAGCAGACCAGGGGACCTACCCGCCGGGGAGCTGTTTTTT	CASRPGDLPAGELFF
TRBV9	.	.	TRBJ2-7	TGTGCCAGCAGCGGATCAGGGATAAAGGGGAACGAGCAGTACTTC	CASSGSGIKGNEQYF
TRBV7-2	.	.	TRBJ2-7	TGTGCCAGCAGCCTCACCTCGGACATCTACGAGCAGTACTTC	CASSLTSDIYEQYF
TRBV6-5	.	.	TRBJ2-1	TGTGCCAGCACCCTTTCCGCGGGGCCCTACAATGAGCAGTTCTTC	CASTLSAGPYNEQFF
TRBV11-1	.	.	TRBJ2-5	TGTGCCAGCAGCTTAGGCTTGGGACGGCAAGAGACCCAGTACTTC	CASSLGLGRQETQYF
TRBV30	.	.	TRBJ1-1	TGTGCCTGGAGTATATCAGAGAACACTGAAGCTTTCTTT	CAWSISENTEAFF
TRBV4-1	.	.	TRBJ2-5	TGCGCCAGCAGCTACAGCGGTGGCAGGGGGGGAGAGACCCAGTACTTC	CASSYSGGRGGETQYF
TRBV19	few	TRBD1	TRBJ1-2	TGTGCCAGTAGCGACAGGGGAGGCTATGGCTACACCTTC	CASSDRGGYGYTF
TRBV29-1	.	.	TRBJ2-7	TGCAGCGTTGACCTACAGGGTTCCCCCTACGAGCAGTACTTC	CSVDLQGSPYEQYF
TRBV28	.	.	TRBJ1-1	TGTGCCAGCAGTTTTTTCAGTTTGAACACTGAAGCTTTCTTT	CASSFFSLNTEAFF
TRBV7-2	.	.	TRBJ2-7	TGTGCCAGCACCTTAAGACTAGGGGACGAGCAGTACTTC	CASTLRLGDEQYF
TRBV27	.	.	TRBJ2-7	TGTGCCAGCACTCGGGCGGACTCCTACGAGCAGTACTTC	CASTRADSYEQYF
TRBV4-1	.	.	TRBJ2-3	TGCGCCAGCAGCCAAGAAGGCGGGGTGTCCACAGATACGCAGTATTTT	CASSQEGGVSTDTQYF
TRBV5-4	.	.	TRBJ2-7	TGTGCCAGCAGCTTTGACTACTCCTACGAGCAGTACTTC	CASSFDYSYEQYF
TRBV27	.	.	TRBJ2-1	TGTGCCAGCAGTTGGGGAACCGGGACGGAAAATGAGCAGTTCTTC	CASSWGTGTENEQFF
TRBV5-4	.	.	TRBJ2-1	TGTGCCAGCAGCCCCCGAGCGTACAATGAGCAGTTCTTC	CASSPRAYNEQFF
TRBV14	.	TRBD1	TRBJ2-7	TGTGCCAGCAGCCAAGATGGGACAGACTACGAGCAGTACTTC	CASSQDGTDYEQYF
TRBV6-5	.	.	TRBJ1-5	TGTGCCAGCAGAAATCGGAGGGGACTGGAGCCCCAGCATTTT	CASRNRRGLEPQHF
TRBV4-2	.	TRBD2	TRBJ2-5	TGTGCCAGCAGCCAAGATCCCCTCCTAGCGGGAGACCACCAAGAGACCCAGTACTTC	CASSQDPLLAGDHQETQYF
TRBV5-1	.	.	TRBJ1-1	TGCGCCAGCAGCTTGGGGGCGGGGGACACTGAAGCTTTCTTT	CASSLGAGDTEAFF
TRBV18	.	.	TRBJ2-7	TGTGCCAGCTCACCACCGTCGGCAGGGACGGAAGAGCAGTACTTC	CASSPPSAGTEEQYF
TRBV15	.	.	TRBJ2-7	TGTGCCACCAGCAGAGTAGACAGTACCTACGAGCAGTACTTC	CATSRVDSTYEQYF
TRBV9	.	.	TRBJ2-1	TGTGCCAGCAGCGTGCCGGGGGCCCCCTACAATGAGCAGTTCTTC	CASSVPGAPYNEQFF
TRBV5-1	.	TRBD2	TRBJ2-7	TGCGCCAGCAGCTTAATTACGACGGGAGGAGGCGAGCAGTACTTC	CASSLITTGGGEQYF